The T cell receptor (beta chain) under discussion was sequenced for a study of blood T cell repertoires in COVID-19. Study overall: PBMCs, B-cell-depleted T cells, or T cells were the source of the cDNA or gDNA that made up the material.

The germline CDR1 and CDR2 sequences are LNHDA and SQIVND (reference sequence). This CDR3 comprises 14 residues. Trimming shortened V by 1 base and J by 5 bases, and 11 bases separated the two germline ends. Sequencing was performed with immunoSEQ multiplex PCR; in TCRdb, only in-frame clones are kept and a portion is missing. The data show under 95,000 clones, about 80% seen once. This clone was counted only a few times. The chain carries TRBV19 and TRBJ1-1; D is possibly TRBD1 (6 bases). The sample comprised peripheral blood. This clonotype originated in a man in his sixties with active or convalescent COVID-19. CDR3 region: CASSIVQGWTEAFF. The DNA for the CDR3 is TGTGCCAGTAGTATAGTACAGGGATGGACTGAAGCTTTCTTT.